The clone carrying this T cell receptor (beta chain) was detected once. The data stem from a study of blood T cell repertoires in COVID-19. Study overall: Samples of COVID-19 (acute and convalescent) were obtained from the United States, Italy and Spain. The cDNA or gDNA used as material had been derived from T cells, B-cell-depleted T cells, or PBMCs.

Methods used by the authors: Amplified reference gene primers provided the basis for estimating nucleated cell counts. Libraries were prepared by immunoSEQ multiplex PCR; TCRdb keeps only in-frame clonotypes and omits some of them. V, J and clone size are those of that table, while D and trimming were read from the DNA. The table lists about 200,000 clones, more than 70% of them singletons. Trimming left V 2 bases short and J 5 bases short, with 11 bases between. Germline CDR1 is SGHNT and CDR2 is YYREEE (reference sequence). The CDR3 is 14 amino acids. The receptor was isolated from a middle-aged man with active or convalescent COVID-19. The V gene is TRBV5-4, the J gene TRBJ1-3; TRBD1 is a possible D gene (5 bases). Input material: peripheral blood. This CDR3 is CASSFQGTRNTIYF. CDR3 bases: TGTGCCAGCAGCTTCCAGGGAACTAGAAACACCATATATTTT.